This T cell receptor (beta chain) was found in a study of T cells in women clearing cervical HPV infection. For the study at large: Controls' single incident HPV16 infection cleared within 12 months without precancer. With HLA typing for only a few women, HLA confounding remains possible. Whole-study results and caveats: Effector/memory and HPV-specific T cells were not isolated, and association timing is unknown. Unknown T-cell numbers per sample may underlie the richness differences.

The protocol was immunoSEQ multiplex PCR, while the TCRdb copy is restricted to in-frame clones and leaves out a portion. The repertoire table contains around 30,000 clones. Germline CDR1 and CDR2: DFQATT and SNEGSKA (reference sequence). CDR3 length: 15 amino acids. The junction had 12 bases not matched to a gene; V was cut back by 6 bases and J by 5 bases. In regard to this clone: Antigen specificity is unknown. The CDR3 end is not reached by the read, which stops 3 residues before it; the germline J gene fills it in.

The chain carries TRBV20-1 and TRBJ2-3; TRBD2 matches 9 bases. This sequence was found in a woman between 18 and 70 years old with a cervical HPV16 infection that either progressed to CIN3+ or cleared (not recorded which). Sequencing was carried out using blood buffy coat. CDR3 bases read: TGCAGTGCGCGGACTAGCGTAGGCTTGGGAGATACG. This encodes CSARTSVGLGDT. The CDR3 in its entirety is CSARTSVGLGDTQYF.